This T cell receptor (beta chain) was sequenced during a study of blood T cell repertoires in COVID-19. Turning to the study itself: Sample material is recorded as cDNA or gDNA derived from T cells, B-cell-depleted T cells, or PBMCs.

This CDR3 comprises 15 residues. Germline V gives CDR1 SGHAT, CDR2 FQNNGV. With V trimmed by 5 bases and J by 8 bases, 14 bases remained unmatched. Original data processing: By means of reference gene primer amplification, nucleated cell counts were estimated. Assay used: immunoSEQ multiplex PCR; TCRdb lists only in-frame clones, some missing. That table supplies the V and J calls and clone size; D and trimming were determined from the DNA. The sample gives about 65,000 clones, more than 80% of which show up once; about 15% is in the top ten. The chain uses TRBV11-2 and TRBJ1-2; 7 bases map to TRBD1. The sample consisted of peripheral blood. This clonotype was obtained from a man older than 75 with acute or convalescent COVID-19. The CDR3 here is CASSPTTGAPGGYTF. DNA of the CDR3: TGTGCCAGCAGCCCGACCACAGGGGCGCCAGGAGGCTACACCTTC.